This T cell receptor beta chain is drawn from a study of T-cell reconstitution after alpha-beta-depleted transplantation in children. Unique molecular identifiers were built into the TCRbeta library. TCRdb re-called the PCR reads with MiXCR, one entry per CDR3 protein. The table includes around 380,000 distinct CDR3 sequences, approximately 11% detected once. This clonotype was observed at least ten times. This TCR was recovered from a human donor who donated a stem cell graft to a child with acute myeloid leukemia. The material was PBMCs from the stem cell graft donor, obtained from the stem cell graft.

The CDR3 DNA reads as TGTGCCAGCAGAGTCCTAGCGGGAGTAGGCAATGAGCAGTTCTTC. This gives the protein CASRVLAGVGNEQFF. The chain has TRBV6-5 and TRBJ2-1; TRBD2 matches at 10 bases. V lost 6 bases and J lost 6; bases outside the gene matches: 8. Germline V gives CDR1 MNHEY, CDR2 SVGAGI. The CDR3 totals 15 residues.